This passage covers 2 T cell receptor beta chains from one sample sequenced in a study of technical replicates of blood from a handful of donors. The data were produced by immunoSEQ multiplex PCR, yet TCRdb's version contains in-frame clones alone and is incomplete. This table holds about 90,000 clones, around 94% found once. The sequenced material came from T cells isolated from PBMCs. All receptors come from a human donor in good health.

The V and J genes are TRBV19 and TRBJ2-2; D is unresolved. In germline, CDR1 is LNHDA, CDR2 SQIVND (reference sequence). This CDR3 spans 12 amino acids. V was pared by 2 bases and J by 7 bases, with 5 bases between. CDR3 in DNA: TGTGCCAGTAGTATATCTGTCGGGGAGCTGTTTTTT. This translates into CASSISVGELFF. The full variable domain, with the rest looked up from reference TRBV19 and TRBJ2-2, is DGGITQSPKYLFRKEGQNVTLSCEQNLNHDAMYWYRQDPGQGLRLIYYSQIVNDFQKGDIAEGYSVSREKKESFPLTVTSAQKNPTAFYLCASSISVGELFFGEGSRLTVL.

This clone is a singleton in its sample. CDR3 sequence: CASGYADTQYF. In nucleotides, the CDR3 is TGTGCCTCCGGGTATGCAGATACGCAGTATTTT. This chain uses TRBV27 with TRBJ2-3; D gene ambiguous. CDR1 and CDR2 from the germline V gene are MNHEY and SMNVEV (reference sequence). CDR3 size: 11 residues. V shed 11 bases and J shed 4 bases, with 10 bases lying between them.